The TCR beta chain under discussion was sequenced for a study of shared clonotypes between healthy human individuals. Libraries were prepared by immunoSEQ multiplex PCR; TCRdb keeps only in-frame clonotypes and omits some of them. The sample records roughly 640,000 clones, roughly 97% being singletons. Trimming pared 0 bases from V and 4 bases from J, leaving 16 bases between. CDR1 ENHRY and CDR2 SYGVKD come from the germline V gene. CDR3 length: 16 amino acids. The receptor was derived from a woman in her thirties in good health. Sequencing was carried out using naive CD4+ T cells sorted from blood. Subset: CD45RA+ positively selected. The V call is TRBV10-3, the J call TRBJ2-7, with D possibly being TRBD1 (5 bases). The CDR3 nucleotides are TGTGCCATCAGTGAGTCTCGGCAAAGGGGATCGTACGAGCAGTACTTC. Encoded protein: CAISESRQRGSYEQYF.